A few counts support the clone carrying this T cell receptor beta chain. No antigen is known for it. The sample originates from a study of CD8 T cells in ankylosing spondylitis. General observations from the study: Previously reported in reactive arthritis synovial fluid and blood were some of the motif variants.

CDR1 and CDR2 from the germline V gene are LNHNV and YYDKDF (reference sequence). Deletions cut 9 bases from V and 2 bases from J, with 13 bases between. There are 13 residues in the CDR3. Each CDR3 protein is one row after TCRdb ran MiXCR on the 5' RACE reads. This table holds about 340,000 distinct CDR3 sequences, 20% to 25% found once. The chain joins TRBV15 to TRBJ2-5; D is possibly TRBD2 (7 bases). Source material: blood, either unsorted or a sorted T cell fraction (not recorded which). This TCR derives from a male donor with ankylosing spondylitis or in good health (not recorded which). The CDR3 sequence: CATSGTNQETQYF. CDR3 DNA: TGTGCCACAAGCGGGACAAATCAAGAGACCCAGTACTTC.